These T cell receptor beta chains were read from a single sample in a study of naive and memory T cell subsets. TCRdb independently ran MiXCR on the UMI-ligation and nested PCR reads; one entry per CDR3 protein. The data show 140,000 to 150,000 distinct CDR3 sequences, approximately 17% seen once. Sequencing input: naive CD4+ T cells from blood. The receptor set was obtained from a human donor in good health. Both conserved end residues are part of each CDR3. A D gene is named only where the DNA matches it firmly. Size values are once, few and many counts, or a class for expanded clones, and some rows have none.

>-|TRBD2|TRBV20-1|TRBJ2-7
TGCAGTGCTAGGGGTTCGGCCGGGACTAGATCGAACGAGCAGTACTTC
CSARGSAGTRSNEQYF
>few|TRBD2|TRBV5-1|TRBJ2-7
TGCGCCAGCAGCTCGAAAAGCGGGAGTACCTACGAGCAGTACTTC
CASSSKSGSTYEQYF
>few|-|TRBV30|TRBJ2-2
TGTGCCTGGCTCTCGGGCAGGTGGAGAACCGGGGAGCTGTTTTTT
CAWLSGRWRTGELFF
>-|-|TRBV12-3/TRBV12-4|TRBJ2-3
TGTGCCAGCAGGACCCTACAGGGCGTTGGGGATACGCAGTATTTT
CASRTLQGVGDTQYF
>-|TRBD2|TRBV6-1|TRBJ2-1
TGTGCCAGCATCACGGGTAGCGGGAGGGCCTTCAATGAGCAGTTCTTC
CASITGSGRAFNEQFF
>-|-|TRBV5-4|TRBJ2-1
TGTGCCAGCAGCTTGGGACTAATCTCGGTCCCCGGGGTTGAGCAGTTCTTC
CASSLGLISVPGVEQFF
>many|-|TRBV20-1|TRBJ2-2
TGCAGTGCCAGACGGGGAACGAACACCGGGGAGCTGTTTTTT
CSARRGTNTGELFF
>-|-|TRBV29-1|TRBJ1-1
TGCAGCGTTGAGGTAGCGGTGAACACTGAAGCTTTCTTT
CSVEVAVNTEAFF
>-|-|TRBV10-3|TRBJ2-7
TGTGCCATCAGTGTTAACAAGCTAGCTACAACCTACGAGCAGTACTTC
CAISVNKLATTYEQYF
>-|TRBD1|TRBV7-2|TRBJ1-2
TGTGCCAGCAGCTTATCAGGACAGGGGGCGAACTATGGCTACACCTTC
CASSLSGQGANYGYTF
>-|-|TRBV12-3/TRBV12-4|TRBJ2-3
TGTGCCAGCACCCCCGACCTGACAGGCACAGATACGCAGTATTTT
CASTPDLTGTDTQYF
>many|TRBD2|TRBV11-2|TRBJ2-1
TGTGCCAGCAGCTCCAGAGCGGGGGGAAGCTCCTACAATGAGCAGTTCTTC
CASSSRAGGSSYNEQFF
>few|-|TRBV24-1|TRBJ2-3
TGTGCCACCCAATCCGGCACAGATACGCAGTATTTT
CATQSGTDTQYF
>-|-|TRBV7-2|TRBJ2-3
TGTGCCAGCAGCTTAAACGGGCTTAGCACAGATACGCAGTATTTT
CASSLNGLSTDTQYF
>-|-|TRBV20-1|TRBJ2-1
TGCAGTGCTCCACTAGCCCCAAACGCGGTTGAGCAGTTCTTC
CSAPLAPNAVEQFF
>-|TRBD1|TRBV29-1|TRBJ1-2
TGCAGCGTTGACCGGGACAGCGGCTATGGCTACACCTTC
CSVDRDSGYGYTF
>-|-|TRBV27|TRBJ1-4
TGTGCCAGCAGTTTCCAGGGCATTCCAACTAATGAAAAACTGTTTTTT
CASSFQGIPTNEKLFF